This T cell receptor beta chain was identified during a study of blood T cell repertoires in COVID-19. Looking at the study overall: The origin of the acute and convalescent COVID-19 samples was the United States, Italy and Spain. Nucleic acid was either cDNA or gDNA, and it came from T cells, B-cell-depleted T cells, or PBMCs.

CDR1 is SGHAT and CDR2 is FQNNGV in the germline V gene. The CDR3 runs 17 residues. Unmatched junction bases numbered 11, after V lost 5 bases and J lost 7 bases. As originally analysed: The assay estimated nucleated cells by amplifying reference gene primers. Sequencing used immunoSEQ multiplex PCR; TCRdb keeps in-frame clones, though not all of them. V, J and clone size reflect that table, while D and trimming were determined from the DNA. The sample includes approximately 140,000 clones, about 88% of them seen just once. Patients of the Seattle cohort, enrolled during active infection, were followed longitudinally.

The material sequenced was peripheral blood. The gene calls are TRBV11-2 and TRBJ2-3; TRBD2 matches at 14 bases. This TCR was recovered from a human donor with COVID-19, enrolled during active disease. The donor label of this sample is uncertain. The CDR3 loop is CASSGLAGGPRLHTQYF. DNA of the CDR3: TGTGCCAGCAGCGGACTAGCGGGGGGCCCCAGGCTGCATACGCAGTATTTT.